These 6 T cell receptor beta chains came from one sample sequenced in a study of blood T cell repertoires in COVID-19 (TCRdb year 2020). Receptor libraries were prepared by the immunoSEQ multiplex PCR assay. TCRdb mirrors the immuneACCESS table, restricted to in-frame sequences. Some clones are absent from its copies; in checked studies, under half trace to an unresolved V gene, and the reason for the others is unknown. A total of 250,000 to 300,000 clones appear in this sample, 88% of them only once. The ten most abundant clones make up around 11% of the sample. Input material: peripheral blood. The receptors stem from a woman in her twenties or thirties with COVID-19, enrolled during active disease.

This clone has just a few counts. The chain is built from TRBV19 and TRBJ2-1, with 11 bases that match TRBD2. CDR1 and CDR2 from the germline V gene are LNHDA and SQIVND (reference sequence). Trimming at V came to 6 bases and at J to 7 bases, leaving 11 bases not matched to a gene. The CDR3 is made up of 16 amino acids. The CDR3 sequence: CASSHLSGGGKNEQFF. The DNA for the CDR3 is TGTGCCAGTAGCCACCTTAGCGGGGGGGGAAAAAATGAGCAGTTCTTC. The full variable domain, rest sourced from reference TRBV19 and TRBJ2-1, is DGGITQSPKYLFRKEGQNVTLSCEQNLNHDAMYWYRQDPGQGLRLIYYSQIVNDFQKGDIAEGYSVSREKKESFPLTVTSAQKNPTAFYLCASSHLSGGGKNEQFFGPGTRLTVL.

This chain uses TRBV27 with TRBJ2-1; 11 bases are a match to TRBD2. Germline CDR1 reads MNHEY; CDR2 reads SMNVEV (reference sequence). The CDR3 consists of 15 residues. V lost 4 bases and J lost 4; bases outside the gene matches: 3. This CDR3 reads CASSSGLAGYNEQFF. DNA for the CDR3: TGTGCCAGCAGTTCAGGACTAGCGGGTTACAATGAGCAGTTCTTC.

This sequence joins TRBV5-4 and TRBJ2-7; 11 bases are a match to TRBD2. CDR1 is SGHNT, CDR2 YYREEE, per germline (reference sequence). J gave up 4 bases and V 5 bases, and 5 bases lay outside the gene matches. The CDR3 has 14 amino acids. Here the CDR3 reads CASSPTSGTYEQYF. The DNA of the CDR3 is TGTGCCAGCAGTCCGACTAGCGGGACGTACGAGCAGTACTTC.

This clone was picked up one time. J is TRBJ1-1 and V is TRBV5-1; possibly TRBD1 for D (6 bases). Trimming shortened V by 0 bases and J by 5 bases, and 11 bases separated the two germline ends. CDR1 and CDR2 (germline): SGHRS, YFSETQ. CDR3 length equals 14 residues. The CDR3 reads CASSLAKGGTEAFF. In nucleotides, the CDR3 is TGCGCCAGCAGCTTGGCCAAGGGGGGGACTGAAGCTTTCTTT.

A word on this clone: An end of the junction differs from the germline gene, which may be a read error. The gene calls are TRBV28 and TRBJ1-1; D is ambiguous. The CDR3 covers 14 residues. The germline V gene encodes CDR1 MDHEN and CDR2 SYDVKM. The CDR3 DNA follows: TGTGCCAGCACCCTTCCGGGAGGGAACTCTGAAGCTTTCTTT. This codes for CASTLPGGNSEAFF.

The rearrangement uses TRBV11-2 and TRBJ2-1; a possible D gene is TRBD2 (6 bases). The CDR3 has 16 residues. V was shortened by 0 bases and J by 2 bases, with 11 bases between the two germline ends. Germline CDR1 reads SGHAT; CDR2 reads FQNNGV. CDR3 DNA sequence: TGTGCCAGCAGCTTAGACCCCTCGGGGGCCTACAATGAGCAGTTCTTC. Protein sequence: CASSLDPSGAYNEQFF.